These T cell receptor beta chains were read from a single sample in a study of identifying expanded T cells in peripheral blood. Here immunoSEQ multiplex PCR was the method, and the copy in TCRdb shows in-frame clones only, minus some. The data contain about 78,000 clones, approximately 90% of them singletons. Source material: blood. These receptors were taken from a person between 18 and 70 years old in good health. CDR3s include the opening cysteine and the closing phenylalanine or tryptophan. D genes are given only for firm matches. The size entry is marked missing in some rows and otherwise reads once, few, many or a size class.

size	V	J	D	DNA	CDR3
few	TRBV28	TRBJ1-1	TRBD1	TGTGCCAGCATCCAGGGACTCAGGGGGGGAATCGCTGAAGCTTTCTTT	CASIQGLRGGIAEAFF
.	TRBV7-9	TRBJ2-3	TRBD2	TGTGCCAGCCAAACGGGAGGTACGCAGTATTTT	CASQTGGTQYF
.	TRBV30	TRBJ1-2	.	TGTGCCTGGAGCCTAGGGTATGGCTACACCTTC	CAWSLGYGYTF
.	TRBV5-1	TRBJ2-7	TRBD1	TGCGCCAGCAGCTTGCAGGGGGTGAAGTACGAGCAGTACTTC	CASSLQGVKYEQYF
.	TRBV25-1	TRBJ2-2	.	TGTGCCAGCAGTGCCTCTTCCGGGGTTAACACCGGGGAGCTGTTTTTT	CASSASSGVNTGELFF
once	TRBV4-3	TRBJ1-2	TRBD1	TGCGCCAGCAGCCAGTACCAGGGGGGGACTTATGGCTACACCTTC	CASSQYQGGTYGYTF
.	TRBV7-2	TRBJ1-2	.	TGTGCCAGCAGCCCCGGGCCGGTTGACTATGGCTACACCTTC	CASSPGPVDYGYTF
.	TRBV27	TRBJ1-1	.	TGTGCCAGCAGTTTATTGGAGGGTGGCACTGAAGCTTTCTTT	CASSLLEGGTEAFF
.	TRBV5-1	TRBJ1-2	.	TGCGCCAGCAGCTTGGAGGACAGATACTATGGCTACACCTTC	CASSLEDRYYGYTF
.	TRBV5-1	TRBJ2-7	.	TGCGCCAGCAGCCCACCCCCCGGGCCTCATACCTACGAGCAGTACTTC	CASSPPPGPHTYEQYF
.	TRBV6-6	TRBJ2-7	TRBD2	TGTGCCAGCAGTAAAGCGGGGGCCCCCTACGAGCAGTACTTC	CASSKAGAPYEQYF
.	TRBV4-1	TRBJ2-7	.	TGCGCCAGCAGCCAAGTCTCCGGCAGGGCCAAATACTTC	CASSQVSGRAKYF
.	TRBV29-1	TRBJ1-1	TRBD1	TGCAGCGCCGGCCGGGACAGAATGGGTGCAGACACTGAAGCTTTCTTT	CSAGRDRMGADTEAFF
.	TRBV7-2	TRBJ2-5	.	TGTGCCAGCAGCTTAGGCCAAGAGACCCAGTACTTC	CASSLGQETQYF
few	TRBV27	TRBJ1-2	.	TGTGCCAGCAAAGCCGGGGGGCTCGGAGGCTACACCTTC	CASKAGGLGGYTF
.	TRBV7-6	TRBJ1-1	TRBD1	TGTGCCAGCAGCTCCACAGGGGGGAACACTGAAGCTTTCTTT	CASSSTGGNTEAFF
few	TRBV19	TRBJ2-7	.	TGTGCCAGTAGTACTTCGACAGGAAACTACGAGCAGTACTTC	CASSTSTGNYEQYF
.	TRBV5-1	TRBJ1-1	TRBD1	TGCGCCAGCAGCCTACAAGGGACAGGGATGAACACTGAAGCTTTCTTT	CASSLQGTGMNTEAFF
.	TRBV28	TRBJ2-3	.	TGTGCCAGCAGTACAACGGGCGTCACAGATACGCAGTATTTT	CASSTTGVTDTQYF
few	TRBV7-2	TRBJ1-1	TRBD1	TGTGCCAGCAGAACTGACAGGGGGCTCGCTGAAGCTTTCTTT	CASRTDRGLAEAFF
.	TRBV9	TRBJ2-5	TRBD1	TGTGCCAGCAGCGCGGGACAGGGGGCCTTAGAGACCCAGTACTTC	CASSAGQGALETQYF
.	TRBV18	TRBJ2-5	.	TGTGCCAGCTCACCTCAAGATGGGGGGTTCAGGGAGACCCAGTACTTC	CASSPQDGGFRETQYF
.	TRBV27	TRBJ1-5	.	TGTGCCAGCAGAGGGACCGGAGGTTCCCAGCATTTT	CASRGTGGSQHF
medium-sized	TRBV4-3	TRBJ1-6	.	TGCGCCAGCAGCCAAGATCAGGACTACTATAATTCACCCCTCCACTTT	CASSQDQDYYNSPLHF
once	TRBV4-3	TRBJ2-3	TRBD2	TGCGCCAGCAGCCAAGCACGGGGGGGGGCAGATACGCAGTATTTT	CASSQARGGADTQYF
.	TRBV9	TRBJ2-1	.	TGTGCCAGCAGCGTAGAGGCAGTGTCGAGCTCCTACAATGAGCAGTTCTTC	CASSVEAVSSSYNEQFF
few	TRBV6-5	TRBJ1-1	.	TGTGCCAGCAGTTACACGGCAGCCCCTGGGGGCACTGAAGCTTTCTTT	CASSYTAAPGGTEAFF
few	TRBV27	TRBJ2-7	.	TGTGCCAGCAGTTACCGACAAACCTACGAGCAGTACTTC	CASSYRQTYEQYF
.	TRBV6-6	TRBJ2-7	.	TGTGCCAGCAGTTCCTCCCCCGTGTACGAGCAGTACTTC	CASSSSPVYEQYF
once	TRBV10-1	TRBJ2-5	.	TGCGCCAGCCATGTGGGGGCAGTCTACCTGTCCCCCGGAGAGACCCAGTACTTC	CASHVGAVYLSPGETQYF
.	TRBV6-1	TRBJ2-7	TRBD2	TGTGCCACTGGGGGAGGGTACGAGCAGTACTTC	CATGGGYEQYF
.	TRBV10-3	TRBJ2-7	.	TGTGCCATAAGCCCCAGCTCCTACGAGCAGTACTTC	CAISPSSYEQYF
.	TRBV19	TRBJ1-5	.	TGTGCCAGTAAAGGCGGGGATCCGGCCCAGCATTTT	CASKGGDPAQHF
.	TRBV15	TRBJ2-1	.	TGTGCCACCAGCGAGGGCTATGAGCAGTTCTTC	CATSEGYEQFF
few	TRBV11-1	TRBJ1-1	.	TGTGCCAGCAGCTTAGAAGGAATTGGTGAAGCTTTCTTT	CASSLEGIGEAFF